This T cell receptor beta chain was captured in a study of T cell clonotyping in hematopoietic cell transplantation. Regarding the study as a whole: Higher Inverse Simpson Index values in graft donor and pretransplant recipient predicted broader posttransplant TCR diversity.

This clone appeared a few times. The antigen remains undetermined. Blood collection times were about day -28 and days 30, 100, 180 posttransplant. Assay used: immunoSEQ multiplex PCR; TCRdb lists only in-frame clones, some missing. The data hold some 6,300 clones, with roughly a third observed a single time. CDR3 length: 15 residues. The junction had 3 bases not matched to a gene; V was cut back by 1 base and J by 4 bases. From germline, CDR1 is SGHNT and CDR2 YYREEE (reference sequence). The V call is TRBV5-4, the J call TRBJ2-1; 9 bases are shared with TRBD2. The receptor was isolated from a female patient aged 60 to 70 who had an allogeneic stem cell transplant, so the T cells may come from the graft donor. Some clones in this sample may be carry-over from other donors' samples. The sequences come from peripheral blood mononuclear cells, collected 30 days after allogeneic stem cell transplant. CDR3 residues: CASSLNAGGYNEQFF. The DNA for the CDR3 is TGTGCCAGCAGCTTGAATGCGGGAGGGTACAATGAGCAGTTCTTC. Drawing the rest from reference TRBV5-4 and TRBJ2-1, the complete variable domain is ETGVTQSPTHLIKTRGQQVTLRCSSQSGHNTVSWYQQALGQGPQFIFQYYREEENGRGNFPPRFSGLQFPNYSSELNVNALELDDSALYLCASSLNAGGYNEQFFGPGTRLTVL.